The source of this T cell receptor (beta chain) is a study of control samples from healthy donors and cancer patients. This CDR3 comprises 17 residues. The protocol was immunoSEQ multiplex PCR, while the TCRdb copy is restricted to in-frame clones and leaves out a portion. The sample has over 120,000 clones; approximately 92% are singletons. What was sequenced was blood. The clonotype comes from a man aged 30 to 39 in good health. The chain has TRBV21-1 and TRBJ1-1. TRBV21-1 is labeled a pseudogene. The CDR3 bases are TGTGCCAGCAGCAAAGTTTATGAGAGGAGGCTTGATCATCAAGCTTTCTTT. This gives the protein CASSKVYERRLDHQAFF.